This record looks at one T cell receptor beta chain sequence and its context. It lacks a known antigen. The record has no base qualities; no much larger clone is one base away. For TCRbeta CDR3 sequencing, genomic DNA was extracted from sorted cells using the QIAGEN DNeasy Blood and Tissue Kit. Through immunoSEQ, high-throughput TCRbeta CDR3 sequencing was done commercially, including PCR amplification with internal controls and bias correction. Per the source publication's procedure: Unique productive TCRbeta sequences were defined by CDR3 nucleotide sequence when primers matched and otherwise by CDR3 amino acid sequence together with Vbeta and Jbeta genes. Sorting error was corrected by removing sequences shared between sorted populations at a frequency ratio of 2:1 or less, and the remaining shared sequences were assigned to the higher population. Sequences were defined as donor-reactive when expanded at least 5-fold in CFSE-low cells versus unstimulated cells and present at a frequency of at least 0.01% in CFSE-low cells. Jensen-Shannon divergence calculated on the top 100 TCRbeta sequences ranked by frequency was used to measure repertoire divergence. For samples with multiple sequencing runs, sorting error was corrected separately for each run before the runs were pooled. What TCRdb holds here is the immuneACCESS table cut down to in-frame rearrangements. Part of the clones is not present; checked against another copy, under half of the missing clones reflect an unresolved V gene, and the others are unexplained. V and J calls plus clone size are reproduced from that table; the DNA served to infer D and trimming. The sample table lists 84,000 or so clones, over 85% of them with a count of one. The ten most abundant clones make up approximately 1.5% of the sample.

The transplants used related donors along with nonmyeloablative bone marrow transplantation, and in the human trials mixed chimerism was transient. Unstimulated Tregs (CD4+CD25+CD127-), CD4+ non-Tregs (CD4+CD25-), CD4 and CD8 cells were FACS-sorted from thawed PBMCs. Several combined kidney and bone marrow transplant recipients from the ITN036ST trial were included as patients, and samples were available only from these trial subjects. Healthy control blood was separated into PBMCs by Ficoll density gradient and cryopreserved, and patient PBMCs were collected both before and after transplant. CDR1 and CDR2 are read off the germline V gene as SGHTA and FQGTGA. The CDR3 has 15 amino acids, counting the end cysteine and phenylalanine. The sequence is cut down to CDR3 DNA, 45 bases in frame from base 1. The entry originates in a study of Tregs in tolerant kidney transplant recipients (dated by TCRdb to about 2019). Notes on the research overall: Before combined kidney and bone marrow transplantation, this study identified donor-specific regulatory T cells using TCRbeta sequencing and then followed those same cells after transplant.

Overall results and qualifications from the work: For some patients, the PCR primers changed as time went on, which meant samples from those patients could not be compared with one another at the nucleotide level. The study was constrained by small patient numbers, and validation of the findings is required in larger populations and under other immunosuppression protocols. Although technical replication error seemed to be minimal, the question of biological reproducibility was not addressed directly. Expanding Tregs with activated donor B cells appeared to identify the most biologically relevant and donor-specific TCRbeta repertoire. In tolerant patients, the expansion of donor-specific Tregs was greater than global Treg expansion, suggesting that the expansion was antigen-driven rather than nonspecific.

Material: CD4+ T cells from blood (PBMCs), obtained 12 months after the transplant. The sequence was obtained from a human patient who received a combined kidney and bone marrow transplant. Some T cells may be donor cells from the graft after a transplant. In this chain, TRBV7-3 is recombined with TRBJ2-5; TRBD2 aligns with 9 central bases. The J call may be wrong; the DNA end is better matched by TRBJ2-7. The CDR3 in this case is CASSFQREASYEQYF. The nucleotides are TGTGCCAGCAGCTTTCAGCGGGAGGCATCCTACGAGCAGTACTTC.